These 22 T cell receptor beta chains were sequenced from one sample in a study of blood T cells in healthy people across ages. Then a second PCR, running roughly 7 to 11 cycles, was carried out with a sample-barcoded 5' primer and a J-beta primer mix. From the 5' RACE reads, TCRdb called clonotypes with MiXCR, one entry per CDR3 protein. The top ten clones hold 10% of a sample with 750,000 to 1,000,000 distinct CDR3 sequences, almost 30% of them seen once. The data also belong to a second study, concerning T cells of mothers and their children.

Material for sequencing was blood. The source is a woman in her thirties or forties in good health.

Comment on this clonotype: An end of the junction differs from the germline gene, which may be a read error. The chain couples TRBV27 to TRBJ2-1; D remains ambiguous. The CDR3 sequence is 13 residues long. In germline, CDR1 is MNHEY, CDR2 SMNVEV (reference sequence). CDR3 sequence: CAGRKLVLGEQFF. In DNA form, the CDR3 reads TGTGCCGGCAGGAAGCTAGTATTGGGGGAGCAGTTCTTC.

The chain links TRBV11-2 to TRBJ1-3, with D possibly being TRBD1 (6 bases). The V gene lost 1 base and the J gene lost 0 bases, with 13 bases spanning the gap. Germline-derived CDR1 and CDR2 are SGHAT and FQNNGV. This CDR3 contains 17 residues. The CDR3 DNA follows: TGTGCCAGCAGCTTAGCCGGACAGACTGGCTCTGGAAACACCATATATTTT. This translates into CASSLAGQTGSGNTIYF.

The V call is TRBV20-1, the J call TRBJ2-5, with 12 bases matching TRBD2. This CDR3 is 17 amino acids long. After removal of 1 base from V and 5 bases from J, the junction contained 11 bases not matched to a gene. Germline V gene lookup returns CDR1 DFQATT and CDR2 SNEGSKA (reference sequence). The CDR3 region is CSARVGLAGLLRETQYF. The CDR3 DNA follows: TGCAGTGCTAGAGTAGGACTAGCGGGACTTCTGAGGGAGACCCAGTACTTC.

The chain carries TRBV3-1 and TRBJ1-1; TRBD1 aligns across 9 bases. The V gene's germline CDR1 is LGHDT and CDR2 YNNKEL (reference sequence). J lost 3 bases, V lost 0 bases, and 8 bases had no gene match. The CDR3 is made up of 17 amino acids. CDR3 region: CASSQEGTGYGYTEAFF. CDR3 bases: TGTGCCAGCAGCCAAGAAGGGACAGGGTATGGATACACTGAAGCTTTCTTT.

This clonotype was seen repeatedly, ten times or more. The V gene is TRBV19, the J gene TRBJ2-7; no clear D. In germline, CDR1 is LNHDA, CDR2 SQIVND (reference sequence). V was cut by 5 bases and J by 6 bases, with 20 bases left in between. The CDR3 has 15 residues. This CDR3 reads CASSASWSAVSEQYF. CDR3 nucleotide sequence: TGTGCCAGTAGTGCCAGTTGGTCGGCGGTATCCGAGCAGTACTTC.

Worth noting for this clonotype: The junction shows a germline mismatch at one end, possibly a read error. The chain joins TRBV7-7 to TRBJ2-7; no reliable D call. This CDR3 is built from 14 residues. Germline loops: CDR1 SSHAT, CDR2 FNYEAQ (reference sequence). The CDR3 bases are TGTGCTAGCAGCCCCATAGATGGGACCTACGAGCAGTACTTC. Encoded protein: CASSPIDGTYEQYF. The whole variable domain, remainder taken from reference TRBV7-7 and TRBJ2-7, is GAGVSQSPRYKVTKRGQDVTLRCDPISSHATLYWYQQALGQGPEFLTYFNYEAQPDKSGLPSDRFSAERPEGSISTLTIQRTEQRDSAMYRCASSPIDGTYEQYFGPGTRLTVT.

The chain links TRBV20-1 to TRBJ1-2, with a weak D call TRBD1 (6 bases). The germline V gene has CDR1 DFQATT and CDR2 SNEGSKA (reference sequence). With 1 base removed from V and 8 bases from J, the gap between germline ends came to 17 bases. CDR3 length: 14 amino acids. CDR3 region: CSARAPGGRVGYTF. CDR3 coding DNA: TGCAGTGCTAGAGCCCCGGGGGGGCGGGTCGGCTACACCTTC.

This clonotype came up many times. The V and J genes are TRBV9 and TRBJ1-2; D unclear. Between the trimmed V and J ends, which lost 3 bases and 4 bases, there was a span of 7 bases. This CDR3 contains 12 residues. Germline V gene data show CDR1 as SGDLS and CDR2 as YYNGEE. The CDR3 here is CASSEGAYGYTF. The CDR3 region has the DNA TGTGCCAGCAGCGAGGGCGCCTATGGCTACACCTTC.

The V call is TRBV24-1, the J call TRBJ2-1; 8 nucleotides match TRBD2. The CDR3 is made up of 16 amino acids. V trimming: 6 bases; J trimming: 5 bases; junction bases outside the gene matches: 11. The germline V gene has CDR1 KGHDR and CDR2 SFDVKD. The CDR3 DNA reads TGTGCCACCAGTTTAAGCGGGGGTGGGATACACAATGAGCAGTTCTTC. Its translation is CATSLSGGGIHNEQFF.

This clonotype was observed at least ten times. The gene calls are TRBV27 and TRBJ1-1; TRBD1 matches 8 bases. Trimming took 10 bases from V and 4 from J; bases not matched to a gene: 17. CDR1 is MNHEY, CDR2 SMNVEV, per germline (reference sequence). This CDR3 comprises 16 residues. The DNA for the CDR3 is TGTGCCACCGGAAGGGGACAGGCGAGCTCTGGCACTGAAGCTTTCTTT. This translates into CATGRGQASSGTEAFF.

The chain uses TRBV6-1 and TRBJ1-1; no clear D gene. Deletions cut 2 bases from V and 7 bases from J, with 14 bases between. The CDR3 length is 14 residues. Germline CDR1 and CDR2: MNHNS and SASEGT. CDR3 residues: CASSEIGWAVEAFF. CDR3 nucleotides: TGTGCCAGCAGTGAAATAGGCTGGGCGGTTGAAGCTTTCTTT.

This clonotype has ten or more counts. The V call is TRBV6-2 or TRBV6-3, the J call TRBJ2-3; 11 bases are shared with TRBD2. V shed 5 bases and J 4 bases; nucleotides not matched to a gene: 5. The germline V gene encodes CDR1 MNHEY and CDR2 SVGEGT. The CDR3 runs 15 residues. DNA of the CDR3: TGTGCCAGCAGTCCCGGGACTAGCGGTGCAGATACGCAGTATTTT. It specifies CASSPGTSGADTQYF.

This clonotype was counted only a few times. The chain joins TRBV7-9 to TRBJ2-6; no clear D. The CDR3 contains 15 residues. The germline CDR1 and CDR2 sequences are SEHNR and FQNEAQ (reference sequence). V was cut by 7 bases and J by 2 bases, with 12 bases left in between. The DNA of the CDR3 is TGTGCCAGCACCCCAGCTATCACTGGGGCCAACGTCCTGACTTTC. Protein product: CASTPAITGANVLTF.

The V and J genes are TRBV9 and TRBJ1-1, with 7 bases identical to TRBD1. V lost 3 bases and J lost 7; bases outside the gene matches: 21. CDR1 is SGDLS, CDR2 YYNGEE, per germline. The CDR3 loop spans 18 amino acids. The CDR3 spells CASSATVAGGGRQGEAFF. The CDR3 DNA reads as TGTGCCAGCAGCGCGACTGTAGCCGGAGGGGGGAGACAGGGTGAAGCTTTCTTT. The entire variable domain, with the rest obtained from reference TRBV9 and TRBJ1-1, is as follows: DSGVTQTPKHLITATGQRVTLRCSPRSGDLSVYWYQQSLDQGLQFLIQYYNGEERAKGNILERFSAQQFPDLHSELNLSSLELGDSALYFCASSATVAGGGRQGEAFFGQGTRLTVV.

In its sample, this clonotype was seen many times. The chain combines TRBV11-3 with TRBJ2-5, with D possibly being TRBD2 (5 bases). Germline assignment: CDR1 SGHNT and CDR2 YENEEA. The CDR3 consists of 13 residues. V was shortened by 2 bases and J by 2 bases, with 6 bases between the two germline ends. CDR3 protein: CASSLRTQETQYF. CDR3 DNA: TGTGCCAGCAGCTTAAGGACTCAAGAGACCCAGTACTTC. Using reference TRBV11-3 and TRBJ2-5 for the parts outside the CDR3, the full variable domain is EAGVVQSPRYKIIEKKQPVAFWCNPISGHNTLYWYLQNLGQGPELLIRYENEEAVDDSQLPKDRFSAERLKGVDSTLKIQPAELGDSAVYLCASSLRTQETQYFGPGTRLLVL.

In DNA form, the CDR3 reads TGTGCCAGTAGTGGGGACTATCCAGATACGCAGTATTTT. Residues: CASSGDYPDTQYF. V is TRBV19 and J is TRBJ2-3; 7 nucleotides match TRBD2. Germline CDR1 LNHDA, CDR2 SQIVND (reference sequence). The CDR3 sequence is 13 residues long. The J segment lost 4 bases and the V segment lost 5 bases, leaving 3 bases of the junction unmatched.

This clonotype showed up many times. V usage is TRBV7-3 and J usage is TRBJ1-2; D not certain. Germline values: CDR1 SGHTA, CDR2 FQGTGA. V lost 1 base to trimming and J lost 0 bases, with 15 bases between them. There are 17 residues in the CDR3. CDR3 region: CASSLKYRGMANYGYTF. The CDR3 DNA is TGTGCCAGCAGCTTAAAGTATCGTGGTATGGCTAACTATGGCTACACCTTC.

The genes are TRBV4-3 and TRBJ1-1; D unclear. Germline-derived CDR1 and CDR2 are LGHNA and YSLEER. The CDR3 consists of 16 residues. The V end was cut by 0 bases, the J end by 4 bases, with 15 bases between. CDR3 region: CASSQDLLGMLTEAFF. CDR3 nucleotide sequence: TGCGCCAGCAGCCAAGATTTGTTAGGCATGCTCACTGAAGCTTTCTTT.

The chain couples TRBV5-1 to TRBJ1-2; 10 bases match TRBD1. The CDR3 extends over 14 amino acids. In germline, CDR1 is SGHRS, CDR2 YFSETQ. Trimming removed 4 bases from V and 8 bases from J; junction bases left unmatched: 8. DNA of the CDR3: TGCGCCAGCAGCACAACCGGGACAGGGGACGGCTACACCTTC. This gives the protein CASSTTGTGDGYTF.

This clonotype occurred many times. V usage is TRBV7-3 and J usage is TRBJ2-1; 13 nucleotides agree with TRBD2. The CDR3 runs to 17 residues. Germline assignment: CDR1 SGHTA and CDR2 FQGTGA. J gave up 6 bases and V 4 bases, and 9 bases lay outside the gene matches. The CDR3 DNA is TGTGCCAGCAGCTCCGGACTAGCGGGGGCCACCACCAATGAGCAGTTCTTC. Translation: CASSSGLAGATTNEQFF.

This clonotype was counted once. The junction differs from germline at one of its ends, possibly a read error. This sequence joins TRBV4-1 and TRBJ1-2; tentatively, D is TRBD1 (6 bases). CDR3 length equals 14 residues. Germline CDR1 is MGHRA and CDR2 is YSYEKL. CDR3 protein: CASSPIRGAEGYIF. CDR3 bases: TGCGCCAGCAGCCCGATACGGGGGGCGGAGGGCTACATCTTC.

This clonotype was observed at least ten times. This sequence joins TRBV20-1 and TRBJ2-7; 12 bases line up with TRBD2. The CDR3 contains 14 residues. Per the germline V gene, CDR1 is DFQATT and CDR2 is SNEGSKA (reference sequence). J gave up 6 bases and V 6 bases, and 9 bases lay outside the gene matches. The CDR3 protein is CSARLAGGPREQYF. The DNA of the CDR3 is TGCAGTGCGCGGCTAGCGGGGGGGCCCCGCGAGCAGTACTTC.